This record looks at one T cell receptor (beta chain) sequence and its context. Its antigen is unidentified. Data came from immunoSEQ multiplex PCR; TCRdb stores just in-frame clones and leaves some out. Of some 980,000 clones in the sample, less than 85% were seen once. Germline lookup yields CDR1 ENHRY and CDR2 SYGVKD. Trimming took 5 bases from V and 2 from J; bases not matched to a gene: 6. CDR3 length: 15 amino acids. The data were obtained in a study of shared clonotypes between healthy human individuals. Overall study context: Every donor yielded three CD4 naive, three CD4 memory, two CD8 naive and one CD8 memory plate.

Notes on the study in general: Among non-shared clonotypes, generation probabilities were lower than among those shared by all four donors.

The sequenced material came from memory CD4+ T cells sorted from blood. The subset denotes: CD45RA-negative fraction. The receptor's source is a man younger than 30 in good health. J is TRBJ2-7 and V is TRBV10-3; the match to TRBD1 covers 10 bases. The CDR3 DNA sequence: TGTGCCATCAGTCCCGGACAGGGGGAAACCTACGAGCAGTACTTC. Translated: CAISPGQGETYEQYF.